These 22 T cell receptor beta chains were all obtained from the same sample, sequenced in a study of cytomegalovirus exposure and HLA in healthy donors. 13 Jbeta primers and 60 Vbeta primers were used for the PCR. Only in-frame clones appear in the TCRdb table, and some are missing; sequencing was by immunoSEQ multiplex PCR. The table includes tens of thousands of clones, around three quarters detected once. Material for sequencing was PBMCs. Receptors originate from a male donor in good health and CMV-seropositive.

This clone was observed a single time. In nucleotides, the CDR3 is TGTGCCAGCAGCTTGAAGGGGAGCACAGATACGCAGTATTTT. It yields the protein CASSLKGSTDTQYF. The genes are TRBV7-3 and TRBJ2-3; D might be TRBD1 (5 bases). The V end lost 3 bases, the J end lost 0 bases, and 7 bases lay between the germline ends. CDR3 length equals 14 residues. Germline lookup yields CDR1 SGHTA and CDR2 FQGTGA.

Only a few counts were recorded for this clone. The chain combines TRBV25-1 with TRBJ2-3, with D possibly matching TRBD1 (6 bases). In germline, CDR1 is MGHDK, CDR2 SYGVNS. V was trimmed by 3 bases and J by 7 bases, leaving 14 bases between them. The CDR3 is 14 residues long. The CDR3 DNA reads TGTGCCAGCAGTGAGGTGCAGGGGAGAAATACGCAGTATTTT. Protein product: CASSEVQGRNTQYF.

For the CDR3, the DNA is TGCGCCAGCAGCTTTGGACTAGCGGGCGATACGCAGTATTTT. Amino acids: CASSFGLAGDTQYF. The chain has TRBV5-1 and TRBJ2-3; 11 nucleotides agree with TRBD2. V trimming: 2 bases; J trimming: 6 bases; junction bases outside the gene matches: 2. The germline gives CDR1 SGHRS, CDR2 YFSETQ. The CDR3 is 14 residues long.

V usage is TRBV28 and J usage is TRBJ2-3; D gene ambiguous. The length of the CDR3 is 12 residues. Germline loops: CDR1 MDHEN, CDR2 SYDVKM. Trimming removed 6 bases from V and 4 bases from J, with 8 bases in between. Here the CDR3 reads CASRVSADTQYF. The CDR3, as DNA: TGTGCCAGCAGAGTTAGTGCAGATACGCAGTATTTT.

V gene TRBV7-9 combines with J gene TRBJ1-4, with D possibly matching TRBD1 (5 bases). The CDR3 is made up of 15 amino acids. Trimming left V 5 bases short and J 5 bases short, with 15 bases between. Germline lookup yields CDR1 SEHNR and CDR2 FQNEAQ (reference sequence). CDR3 amino acids: CASSPESGGNEKLFF. DNA for the CDR3: TGTGCCAGCAGCCCCGAATCGGGGGGAAATGAAAAACTGTTTTTT.

This chain joins TRBV28 and TRBJ2-2, with 12 bases aligning to TRBD2. The ends lost 4 bases at V and 0 bases at J; junction bases unmatched: 3. Germline loops: CDR1 MDHEN, CDR2 SYDVKM. The CDR3 sequence is 17 residues long. The CDR3 reads CASSWTSGASNTGELFF. Written as DNA, the CDR3 is TGTGCCAGCAGTTGGACTAGCGGGGCCTCGAACACCGGGGAGCTGTTTTTT.

This clone has a single count. The chain joins TRBV5-1 to TRBJ2-5; a possible D gene is TRBD1 (6 bases). V lost 2 bases and J 3 bases, leaving 8 bases between the germline ends. CDR1 and CDR2 (germline): SGHRS, YFSETQ. This CDR3 is built from 13 residues. DNA for the CDR3: TGCGCCAGCAGCTTACAGGGTGAAGAGACCCAGTACTTC. This gives the protein CASSLQGEETQYF.

This clone was observed a handful of times. V and J are TRBV2 and TRBJ2-4; tentative D call: TRBD2 (5 bases). The CDR3 totals 15 residues. V was clipped by 6 bases and J by 0 bases, with 12 bases between them. Germline assignment: CDR1 SNHLY and CDR2 FYNNEI. The DNA for the CDR3 is TGTGCCAGCAGGACTACGGTTAGAGCCAAAAACATTCAGTACTTC. This translates into CASRTTVRAKNIQYF.

This clone was observed once. Here the CDR3 reads CASSPQDRGYNSPLHF. The DNA for the CDR3 is TGTGCCAGCAGCCCCCAGGACAGGGGGTATAATTCACCCCTCCACTTT. J is TRBJ1-6 and V is TRBV7-2; 10 bases align to TRBD1. The germline gives CDR1 SGHTA, CDR2 FQGNSA. This CDR3 contains 16 residues. V shed 5 bases and J 4 bases; nucleotides not matched to a gene: 5.

The rearrangement joins TRBV10-3 to TRBJ2-4; 9 nucleotides match TRBD2. With 6 bases clipped from V and 1 base from J, the junction kept 13 bases outside the gene matches. From germline, CDR1 is ENHRY and CDR2 SYGVKD. CDR3 size: 18 residues. The CDR3 DNA sequence: TGTGCCATCAGCCCCGGGGCGACTAGCGGACCGGCCAAAAACATTCAGTACTTC. Its translation is CAISPGATSGPAKNIQYF.

The chain is built from TRBV10-3 and TRBJ2-5; TRBD2 matches 9 bases. The CDR3 has 14 amino acids. Germline lookup yields CDR1 ENHRY and CDR2 SYGVKD. J lost 4 bases, V lost 0 bases, and 0 bases had no gene match. In DNA form, the CDR3 reads TGTGCCATCAGTGAGTCACTAGCGGGAGAGACCCAGTACTTC. Translating it yields CAISESLAGETQYF.

The J gene is TRBJ1-2, the V gene TRBV18; 8 bases line up with TRBD1. The J segment lost 8 bases and the V segment lost 4 bases, leaving 6 bases of the junction unmatched. The germline gives CDR1 KGHSH, CDR2 LQKENI. This CDR3 has 13 amino acids. The CDR3 DNA reads TGTGCCAGCTCACTGCGGACAGGGAGCGGCTACACCTTC. This gives the protein CASSLRTGSGYTF.

The chain couples TRBV19 to TRBJ2-1; 10 bases are a match to TRBD1. CDR3 size: 16 residues. Germline V gene lookup returns CDR1 LNHDA and CDR2 SQIVND (reference sequence). The J segment lost 6 bases and the V segment lost 3 bases, leaving 8 bases of the junction unmatched. In nucleotides, the CDR3 is TGTGCCAGTAGTATCCCACCGGGACAGGGGCGCAATGAGCAGTTCTTC. This codes for CASSIPPGQGRNEQFF.

The chain employs TRBV18 and TRBJ2-1, with 9 bases matching TRBD1. Germline CDR1 and CDR2: KGHSH and LQKENI. The CDR3 has 16 residues. V was pared by 4 bases and J by 5 bases, with 9 bases of the junction left unmatched. The CDR3 here is CASSRTGTGHNNEQFF. For the CDR3, the DNA is TGTGCCAGCTCACGTACCGGGACAGGGCACAACAATGAGCAGTTCTTC. Full variable domain (rest looked up from reference TRBV18 and TRBJ2-1): NAGVMQNPRHLVRRRGQEARLRCSPMKGHSHVYWYRQLPEEGLKFMVYLQKENIIDESGMPKERFSAEFPKEGPSILRIQQVVRGDSAAYFCASSRTGTGHNNEQFFGPGTRLTVL.

The chain joins TRBV6-5 to TRBJ2-3, with 7 bases lining up with TRBD2. Germline values: CDR1 MNHEY, CDR2 SVGAGI. The V and J ends lost 6 bases and 3 bases, in that order; junction bases with no gene match: 9. The CDR3 is made up of 15 amino acids. The CDR3 nucleotides read TGTGCCAGCAGCCCCCTCGGGAGGAGTACAGATACGCAGTATTTT. Its protein is CASSPLGRSTDTQYF.

This chain connects TRBV15 to TRBJ2-1; possible D gene TRBD1, 5 bases. This CDR3 comprises 14 residues. Germline loops: CDR1 LNHNV, CDR2 YYDKDF (reference sequence). The V end was cut by 6 bases, the J end by 1 base, with 10 bases between. CDR3 residues: CATSRAGSYNEQFF. The CDR3 DNA reads TGTGCCACCAGTAGGGCAGGGTCCTACAATGAGCAGTTCTTC.

The chain links TRBV30 to TRBJ1-2; 7 positions agree with TRBD1. The CDR3 contains 13 residues. V shed 1 base, J shed 4 bases, and the junction held 3 bases outside the gene matches. CDR1 GTSNPN and CDR2 SVGIG come from the germline V gene (reference sequence). CDR3 protein: CAWSARDSYGYTF. CDR3 nucleotide sequence: TGTGCCTGGAGTGCCCGGGACAGCTATGGCTACACCTTC.

This clone showed up just once. The chain couples TRBV7-9 to TRBJ1-2; D gene ambiguous. Between the trimmed V and J ends, which lost 10 bases and 2 bases, there was a span of 11 bases. The germline V gene has CDR1 SEHNR and CDR2 FQNEAQ (reference sequence). The CDR3 extends over 12 amino acids. CDR3 protein: CATSSVNYGYTF. In nucleotides, the CDR3 is TGTGCCACCAGTTCCGTGAACTATGGCTACACCTTC. Together with reference TRBV7-9 and TRBJ1-2, the CDR3 gives the full variable domain: DTGVSQNPRHKITKRGQNVTFRCDPISEHNRLYWYRQTLGQGPEFLTYFQNEAQLEKSRLLSDRFSAERPKGSFSTLEIQRTEQGDSAMYLCATSSVNYGYTFGSGTRLTVV.

In this sample, this clone turned up a few times. The rearrangement joins TRBV9 to TRBJ2-1, with 10 bases identical to TRBD2. This CDR3 spans 20 amino acids. The trim removed 0 bases at V and 2 bases at J, leaving 14 bases unmatched. The germline CDR1 and CDR2 sequences are SGDLS and YYNGEE. Here the CDR3 DNA reads TGTGCCAGCAGCGTAGCTACTCCAGCGGGAGGGCCGGGCACCTACAATGAGCAGTTCTTC. It specifies CASSVATPAGGPGTYNEQFF.

The V gene is TRBV7-5, the J gene TRBJ1-5; TRBD1 reflects the table's D call only, with no check against the DNA. TRBV7-5 is assigned pseudogene status. This CDR3 spans 22 amino acids. CDR3 loop: CVRSLDHLRTGGQRSSNQPQHF. Here the CDR3 DNA reads TGTGTCAGAAGCTTAGATCATTTGAGGACAGGGGGCCAACGGAGTAGCAATCAGCCCCAGCATTTT.

The chain links TRBV7-8 to TRBJ1-6, with D perhaps TRBD1 (6 bases). The CDR3 runs to 15 residues. The germline CDR1 and CDR2 sequences are SGHVS and FQNEAQ. V was trimmed by 5 bases and J by 7 bases, leaving 15 bases between them. In DNA form, the CDR3 reads TGTGCCAGCAGCCCTACAGGGTATACAAATTCACCCCTCCACTTT. Translation gives CASSPTGYTNSPLHF.

V and J are TRBV9 and TRBJ2-1; D is possibly TRBD2 (5 bases). Germline CDR1 and CDR2: SGDLS and YYNGEE. CDR3 length: 15 residues. The ends were cut back, 0 bases at V and 0 bases at J, with 7 bases in the middle. CDR3 DNA sequence: TGTGCCAGCAGCGTAGATAGCGCCTCCTACAATGAGCAGTTCTTC. It codes for CASSVDSASYNEQFF.